The entry below gives a single TCR beta chain sequence along with its context. What antigen it recognizes has not been identified. Base qualities are not recorded, but no much larger clone differs from it by a single base. This entry comes from a study of blood T cells in healthy people across ages (dated by TCRdb to between 2014 and 2016). Broadly, across the study: Template switching captured roughly one uniquely barcoded TCR beta cDNA molecule per two T cells in model experiments. Donors of different ages were randomly distributed across sequencing lanes to avoid experimental bias. Donors were grouped into four age groups: young (average approximately 16 years), middle-aged (about 40), aged (around 60) and long-lived (approximately 75). To track age-related changes in TCR beta repertoire diversity, the study relied on deep sequencing normalized with unique cDNA molecular identifiers. For two donors (one aged 18 to 30 and one aged 80 or older), the study analyzed two additional independent replicas of 1 million unique cDNA reads from the same blood draw.

As encoded in the germline V gene, CDR1 is LGHNA while CDR2 is YSLEER. The CDR3 sequence holds 16 residues, the cysteine and phenylalanine included. The entry retains the CDR3 DNA only, 48 bases that are in frame from base 1. Trimming takes 1 base off V and 4 bases off J; junction bases not matched to a gene: 7. Systemically healthy Caucasian individuals from Russia, 39 in total and aged about 6 to 100 years, were included as donors. Each donor gave about 9.7 milliliters of peripheral blood, drawn into EDTA-treated Vacutainer tubes. Ficoll-Paque density-gradient centrifugation was used to isolate PBMCs, with at least 7 million per sample. Total RNA, at least 5 micrograms per sample, was extracted from PBMCs with Trizol reagent. The percentages of naive CD45RAhigh/CD27high T cells were determined by flow cytometry on a PBMC aliquot from every donor. General study outcomes and caveats: As age increased, observed TCR beta diversity per million T cells dropped in a roughly linear way, and a significant reduction was already evident by age approximately 40. Estimates of total diversity based on one million sequenced T cells were considered lower bounds and underestimates. Compared with the aged group, the long-lived group had more naive CD4+ T cells, fewer expanded clones and increased TCR diversity, suggesting age selection. Since profiling was done on bulk unsorted PBMCs, naive and antigen-experienced compartments could not be conclusively compared. Donor CMV infection status was unknown, potentially confounding age-related changes in expanded clonotypes. The percentage of naive T cells measured by flow cytometry correlated strongly with observed TCR beta diversity.

The library was generated by 5' RACE. A second roughly 6 to 12 cycle PCR used a sample-barcoded 5' primer and a J-beta primer mix. Each TCR beta cDNA molecule received a unique molecular identifier from a template-switch 5' adaptor carrying 12 random nucleotides. Each sample yielded at least 3 million CDR3-containing paired-end reads. First-strand cDNA was synthesized from all RNA with the Mint cDNA synthesis kit, primed by a TRBC-specific oligonucleotide. Following uracil-DNA glycosylase treatment, a first 18-cycle PCR with universal primers M1SS and BC2_uni_R was performed on all cDNA. From the authors' description of their analysis: Normalization of each sample was performed by random selection of 1 million high-quality reads, each carrying a distinct molecular identifier. Reads with shared molecular identifiers were discarded instead of being binned into consensus sequences. MiTCR, set to a Q25 quality threshold and the strictest error-elimination algorithm, was used for CDR3 identification, clonotype clustering and error correction. A nonparametric unseen species model using Euler transformation provided a lower-bound estimate of total TCR beta diversity. In-frame beta chains were kept once TCRdb had trimmed the public reads at Q25 with fastp and called clones with MiXCR. CDR3 protein sequences are deduplicated, and each keeps its most common genes and DNA. The V and J calls and clone size come from TCRdb's table, not from the authors' own analysis. Within this sample are 1.8 million or so distinct CDR3 sequences, with about 39% of them counted one time only. The ten largest clonotypes hold more than 20% of the sample.

The chain joins TRBV4-3 to TRBJ2-1, and 7 bases in between align with TRBD2. Specimen: blood. The clonotype comes from a human donor in good health. CDR3 sequence: CASSQVRSGAYNEQFF. The nucleotide sequence reads TGCGCCAGCAGCCAAGTGAGGAGCGGGGCATACAATGAGCAGTTCTTC.